The 7 T cell receptor beta chains listed next were all sequenced from one sample in a study of T cell responses to AZD1222 COVID-19 vaccine. Measured with immunoSEQ multiplex PCR; TCRdb has only the in-frame clones, and not every one. The sample carries roughly 79,000 clones, around four fifths recorded once. Sequenced material: peripheral blood, taken on day 0 of AZD1222 vaccination. These receptors came from an adult in good health.

This chain uses TRBV7-8 with TRBJ1-5; D is ambiguous. With 2 bases removed from V and 3 bases from J, the gap between germline ends came to 11 bases. The CDR3 runs 15 residues. Germline CDR1 reads SGHVS; CDR2 reads FQNEAQ. In DNA form, the CDR3 reads TGTGCCAGCAGCTTAAGCTTGCGGGCCAATCAGCCCCAGCATTTT. Amino acid sequence: CASSLSLRANQPQHF.

The chain employs TRBV5-1 and TRBJ2-3, with TRBD2 as a possible D gene (5 bases). Germline V lookup: CDR1 SGHRS, CDR2 YFSETQ. Trimming left V 4 bases short and J 2 bases short, with 11 bases between. The CDR3 is 14 amino acids. DNA for the CDR3: TGCGCCAGCAGCCCCAGCGGATACACAGATACGCAGTATTTT. Translation gives CASSPSGYTDTQYF.

The chain carries TRBV5-3 and TRBJ2-1; D call uncertain. TRBV5-3 is flagged as an ORF with uncertain function. This CDR3 is built from 11 residues. V was clipped by 4 bases and J by 6 bases, with 5 bases between them. The CDR3: CARSVGNEQFF. The DNA of the CDR3 is TGTGCCAGAAGCGTGGGCAATGAGCAGTTCTTC.

This chain connects TRBV10-1 to TRBJ2-1; 10 bases fit TRBD2. Trimming removed 8 bases from V and 7 bases from J; junction bases left unmatched: 11. There are 15 residues in the CDR3. The V gene's germline CDR1 is WNHNN and CDR2 SYGVQD (reference sequence). The CDR3 region has the DNA TGCGCCAGCTCCGAAGCGGGAGGGCCGGGGAATGAGCAGTTCTTC. As protein: CASSEAGGPGNEQFF.

The chain combines TRBV10-2 with TRBJ1-2; D gene ambiguous. Trimming pared 4 bases from V and 1 base from J, leaving 4 bases between. Germline CDR1 and CDR2: WSHSY and SAAADI. This CDR3 has 12 residues. The CDR3, as DNA: TGCGCCAGCAGTGGGGGTAACTATGGCTACACCTTC. Encoded protein: CASSGGNYGYTF.

The rearrangement uses TRBV25-1 and TRBJ1-6, with D hard to call. The CDR3 spans 17 residues. Germline V gene data show CDR1 as MGHDK and CDR2 as SYGVNS. V lost 2 bases to trimming and J lost 7 bases, with 18 bases between them. CDR3 coding DNA: TGTGCCAGCAGTGAAAATCGGTTTGACGGTCTCAATTCACCCCTCCACTTT. The encoded protein is CASSENRFDGLNSPLHF.

J is TRBJ2-7 and V is TRBV24-1, with D perhaps given as TRBD1 or TRBD2 (6 bases each). This CDR3 spans 12 amino acids. Trimming took off 3 bases at V and 10 bases at J, with 12 bases between the two ends. Germline CDR1 KGHDR, CDR2 SFDVKD. Here the CDR3 reads CATSDGGTPQYF. CDR3 sequence (DNA): TGTGCCACCAGTGATGGGGGGACACCTCAGTACTTC.